This is a list of T cell receptor beta chains from one sample in a study of early T cells in non-severe SARS-CoV-2 infection. TCRdb re-called the 5' RACE reads through MiXCR, storing one row per CDR3 protein. The sample lists about 56,000 distinct CDR3 sequences; less than 15% were seen once. Sequences were derived from whole blood, sampled at baseline. These receptors all come from an adult who was a healthcare worker with PCR-confirmed SARS-CoV-2 infection or an uninfected control (not recorded which). The CDR3 runs from the conserved cysteine through the conserved F or W. The D gene is left open where the match is weak. Rows may omit the clone size; those that give it use once, few, many or a size class.

TRBV7-2,-,TRBJ1-5,few,CASSLLGRPYSNQPQHF,TGTGCCAGCAGCTTATTAGGGCGCCCTTATAGCAATCAGCCCCAGCATTTT
TRBV12-3/TRBV12-4,-,TRBJ2-1,many,CASSSGTVYNEQFF,TGTGCCAGCAGTTCTGGGACTGTTTACAATGAGCAGTTCTTC
TRBV19,-,TRBJ1-5,-,CASSIEKDQPQHF,TGTGCCAGTAGTATAGAAAAGGATCAGCCCCAGCATTTT
TRBV18,TRBD1,TRBJ1-3,-,CASSPYRDSSGNTIYF,TGTGCCAGCTCACCATACCGGGACAGCTCTGGAAACACCATATATTTT
TRBV9,-,TRBJ2-5,-,CASSVGRTTQYQETQYF,TGTGCCAGCAGCGTAGGGAGAACTACACAGTACCAAGAGACCCAGTACTTC
TRBV6-1,-,TRBJ1-6,many,CASRWRVGNSPLHF,TGTGCCAGCAGGTGGAGGGTCGGCAATTCACCCCTCCACTTT
TRBV9,-,TRBJ2-3,few,CASSAGESSTDTQYF,TGTGCCAGCAGCGCCGGTGAGTCTAGCACAGATACGCAGTATTTT
TRBV7-2,-,TRBJ2-1,few,CASSSNPTEQFF,TGTGCCAGCAGCTCTAATCCTACGGAGCAGTTCTTC
TRBV6-2/TRBV6-3,-,TRBJ2-7,many,CASSVGYEQYF,TGTGCCAGCAGTGTTGGATACGAGCAGTACTTC
TRBV20-1,-,TRBJ2-5,many,CSARDTGIETQYF,TGCAGTGCTAGAGATACCGGGATCGAGACCCAGTACTTC
TRBV7-7,-,TRBJ1-5,-,CASSLSSYSNQPQHF,TGTGCCAGCAGCTTAAGTAGTTATAGCAATCAGCCCCAGCATTTT
TRBV6-5,TRBD1,TRBJ2-1,few,CASSYNRGPYNEQFF,TGTGCCAGCAGTTACAACAGGGGTCCCTACAATGAGCAGTTCTTC
TRBV19,TRBD1,TRBJ2-1,few,CASSLTGGSYNEQFF,TGTGCCAGTAGTTTGACAGGGGGCTCCTACAATGAGCAGTTCTTC